Reported below is one TCR beta chain. Original methodology: Amplification of reference gene primers was used by the study to estimate nucleated cell counts. Profiling relied on immunoSEQ multiplex PCR, and the TCRdb table lists in-frame clones only, not all of them. V, J and clone size were drawn from that table, and D and trimming were deduced from the DNA. The profile shows fewer than 300,000 clones, about 70% of them singletons. The sample originates from a study of blood T cell repertoires in COVID-19. This CDR3 spans 14 amino acids. With 7 bases removed from V and 6 bases from J, the gap between germline ends came to 16 bases. Germline V gene sequence: CDR1 MNHNY, CDR2 SVGAGI (reference sequence).

The rearrangement links TRBV6-6 to TRBJ2-1; D remains unclear. The sample consisted of peripheral blood. The receptor was derived from a woman at least 80 years old with acute or convalescent COVID-19. The CDR3 sequence: CASNRLPNFNEQFF. The CDR3, as DNA: TGTGCCAGCAACCGACTCCCAAATTTCAATGAGCAGTTCTTC.